This T cell receptor (beta chain) derives from a study of cytomegalovirus exposure and HLA in healthy donors. Notes on the study in general: Most TCR sequences were uncommon, yet certain public TCRs appeared in many donors. Association of roughly 18,000 TCR beta sequences with HLA alleles was found at 0.05 false discovery rate in a later analysis. According to reports, the classifier identified cytomegalovirus status with high specificity and sensitivity. With further analysis later on, most CMV-associated TCR beta chains appeared HLA-restricted.

The germline V and J ends were trimmed by 3 bases and 5 bases, with 10 bases remaining between them. Germline V gene sequence: CDR1 LNHDA, CDR2 SQIVND (reference sequence). The CDR3 is made up of 13 amino acids. The primer mix had 60 Vbeta and 13 Jbeta primers. Clones were sequenced by immunoSEQ multiplex PCR, and TCRdb holds only the in-frame ones, with some missing. Counted here are 150,000 to 200,000 clones, around 75% occurring once; the ten biggest clones make up approximately 4.6%. This clone was seen only once. The antigen is unknown. The TCR comes from a young man in good health and CMV-seropositive. This chain connects TRBV19 to TRBJ2-5; D uncertain. Source material: PBMCs. The CDR3 loop reads CASSIFREETQYF. CDR3 coding DNA: TGTGCCAGTAGTATTTTCCGTGAGGAGACCCAGTACTTC.